This T cell receptor beta chain derives from a study of blood T cell repertoires in COVID-19. The CDR3 sequence is 11 residues long. Germline CDR1 is SGHTA and CDR2 is FQGNSA. V lost 3 bases, J lost 10 bases, and 7 bases lay in between. The protocol was immunoSEQ multiplex PCR, while the TCRdb copy is restricted to in-frame clones and leaves out a portion. Of 75,000 to 90,000 clones listed, 80% are singletons. V usage is TRBV7-2 and J usage is TRBJ2-1, with D perhaps TRBD2 (5 bases). Source material: peripheral blood. The clonotype was recovered from a woman aged 40 to 50 with active or convalescent COVID-19. The CDR3 DNA is TGTGCCAGCAGCTTGAGGGTAGAGCAGTTCTTC. Translated, it gives CASSLRVEQFF.